This TCR beta chain was found in a study of cytotoxic CD8 clonotypes in ibrutinib-treated CLL. Germline loops: CDR1 LNHNV, CDR2 YYDKDF (reference sequence). Trimming cost V 0 bases and J 0 bases, with 15 bases left between them. The CDR3 covers 18 residues. Sequencing was designed to attain a depth spanning 1 in 200,000 to 1 in 1 million T cells. Assay: immunoSEQ multiplex PCR; the TCRdb copy retains only in-frame clones and omits some. The data hold more than 200,000 clones, with about 75% observed a single time. This clonotype was sampled from a human donor with chronic lymphocytic leukemia. Source: PBMCs, taken after 12 months of ibrutinib treatment. The chain combines TRBV15 with TRBJ1-5; D remains ambiguous. Here the CDR3 DNA reads TGTGCCACCAGCAGAGATTTACAGAGTACCTATAGCAATCAGCCCCAGCATTTT. This codes for CATSRDLQSTYSNQPQHF.